This T cell receptor beta chain is from a study of blood T cell repertoires in COVID-19. Across the study: Italy, Spain and the United States were the sources of the convalescent and acute COVID-19 samples.

The junction had 8 bases not matched to a gene; V was cut back by 5 bases and J by 8 bases. Germline lookup yields CDR1 SQVTM and CDR2 ANQGSEA. The CDR3 loop spans 12 amino acids. Generated by immunoSEQ multiplex PCR, the TCRdb table keeps only in-frame clones and is missing some. The sample lists more than 95,000 clones; 87% were seen once. The clonotype comes from a human donor in a cohort sampled during active COVID-19. The chain uses TRBV29-1 and TRBJ1-1; TRBD1 aligns across 7 bases. The source material was peripheral blood. The CDR3 region has the DNA TGCAGCGTTCCCGGACAGGTTCTCGAAGCTTTCTTT. This encodes CSVPGQVLEAFF.